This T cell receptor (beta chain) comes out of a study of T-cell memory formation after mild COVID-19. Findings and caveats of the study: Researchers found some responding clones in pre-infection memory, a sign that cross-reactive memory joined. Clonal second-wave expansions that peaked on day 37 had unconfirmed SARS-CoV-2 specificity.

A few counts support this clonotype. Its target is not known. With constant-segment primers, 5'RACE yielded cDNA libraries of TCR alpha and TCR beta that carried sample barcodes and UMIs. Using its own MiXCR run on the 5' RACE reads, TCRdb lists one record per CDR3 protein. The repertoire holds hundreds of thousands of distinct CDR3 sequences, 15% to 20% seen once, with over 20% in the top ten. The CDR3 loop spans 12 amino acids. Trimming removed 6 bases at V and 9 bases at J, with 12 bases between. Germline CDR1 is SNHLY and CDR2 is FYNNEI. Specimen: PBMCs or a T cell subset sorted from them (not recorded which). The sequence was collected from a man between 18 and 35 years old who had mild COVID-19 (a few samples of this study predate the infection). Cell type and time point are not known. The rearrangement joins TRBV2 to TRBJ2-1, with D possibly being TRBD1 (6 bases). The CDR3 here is CASRDTGTEQFF. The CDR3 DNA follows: TGTGCCAGCAGGGACACAGGGACTGAGCAGTTCTTC.